These T cell receptor beta chains were read from a single sample in a study of shared clonotypes between healthy human individuals. Libraries were prepared by immunoSEQ multiplex PCR; TCRdb keeps only in-frame clonotypes and omits some of them. The sample holds around 1.1 million clones; 75% to 85% are singletons and the top ten take 0.6% to 0.75%. The specimen was memory CD4+ T cells from PBMCs. These receptors were collected from a man younger than 30 in good health. Some clones in this sample may be carry-over from other donors' samples. Both conserved end residues are part of each CDR3. The order of the fields is D gene, clone size, V gene, J gene, CDR3 DNA, CDR3 protein. D genes are given only for firm matches. The size of a clone is reported for some rows only, either as once, few or many, or as a class for expanded clones.

d_call: -
clone_size: -
v_call: TRBV9
j_call: TRBJ2-7
cdr3_nt: TGTGCCAGCAGCGAGCGACCATCCGGGACAACCTACGAGCAGTACTTC
cdr3_aa: CASSERPSGTTYEQYF

d_call: TRBD1
clone_size: -
v_call: TRBV28
j_call: TRBJ1-2
cdr3_nt: TGTGCCAGTTCCCATCCGAGACAGGGAGTCTATGGCTACACCTTC
cdr3_aa: CASSHPRQGVYGYTF

d_call: TRBD1
clone_size: -
v_call: TRBV29-1
j_call: TRBJ2-2
cdr3_nt: TGCAGCGTTTCCGCGGGACAGGGTGCGGCCCATACCGGGGAGCTGTTTTTT
cdr3_aa: CSVSAGQGAAHTGELFF

d_call: TRBD2
clone_size: -
v_call: TRBV6-5
j_call: TRBJ2-7
cdr3_nt: TGTGCCAGCCTCAGACTAGCGGATTCCTACGAGCAGTACTTC
cdr3_aa: CASLRLADSYEQYF

d_call: -
clone_size: -
v_call: TRBV28
j_call: TRBJ1-2
cdr3_nt: TGTGCCAGCAGTCTGACGCCCATGCGTGGCTACACCTTC
cdr3_aa: CASSLTPMRGYTF

d_call: -
clone_size: -
v_call: TRBV28
j_call: TRBJ1-4
cdr3_nt: TGTGCCAGCAGTTCGCCAGCAGGGGTGGCTAATGAAAAACTGTTTTTT
cdr3_aa: CASSSPAGVANEKLFF

d_call: -
clone_size: -
v_call: TRBV30
j_call: TRBJ1-4
cdr3_nt: TGTGCCTGGAGTGTAGGGGTGTTTTATGAAAAACTGTTTTTT
cdr3_aa: CAWSVGVFYEKLFF

d_call: TRBD1
clone_size: few
v_call: TRBV5-1
j_call: TRBJ2-6
cdr3_nt: TGCGCCAGCTGTCCGGGACAGAGCTCTGGGGCCAACGTCCTGACTTTC
cdr3_aa: CASCPGQSSGANVLTF

d_call: TRBD2
clone_size: -
v_call: TRBV10-3
j_call: TRBJ2-2
cdr3_nt: TGTGCCATCAGTGATAGCGGGAGGATCACCGGGGAGCTGTTTTTT
cdr3_aa: CAISDSGRITGELFF

d_call: -
clone_size: -
v_call: TRBV7-2
j_call: TRBJ2-7
cdr3_nt: TGTGCCAGCAGTGCGGGTTATAAGCGCGAGCAGTACTTC
cdr3_aa: CASSAGYKREQYF

d_call: -
clone_size: -
v_call: TRBV5-6
j_call: TRBJ1-3
cdr3_nt: TGTGCCAGCAGCGGGGACGGGGAAGGAAACACCATATATTTT
cdr3_aa: CASSGDGEGNTIYF

d_call: TRBD1
clone_size: few
v_call: TRBV6-6
j_call: TRBJ1-5
cdr3_nt: TGTGCCAGCGTTCTCTGGGACAGTGCTCAGCCCCAGCATTTT
cdr3_aa: CASVLWDSAQPQHF

d_call: -
clone_size: -
v_call: TRBV10-3
j_call: TRBJ1-2
cdr3_nt: TGTGCCAGCACCCCCGGAACAGTGACCTATGGCTACACCTTC
cdr3_aa: CASTPGTVTYGYTF

d_call: -
clone_size: once
v_call: TRBV11-3
j_call: TRBJ2-1
cdr3_nt: TGTGCCAGCAGCTTTTCGCCCTACAATGAGCAGTTCTTC
cdr3_aa: CASSFSPYNEQFF

d_call: TRBD2
clone_size: -
v_call: TRBV6-1
j_call: TRBJ2-5
cdr3_nt: TGTGCCAGCAGTGGAGGGGGCGGGCTAGCGGGAGGTGAGACCCAGTACTTC
cdr3_aa: CASSGGGGLAGGETQYF

d_call: TRBD2
clone_size: -
v_call: TRBV7-2
j_call: TRBJ2-1
cdr3_nt: TGTGCCAGCAGCAGACTAGCGGGAGAGGCGGATGAGCAGTTCTTC
cdr3_aa: CASSRLAGEADEQFF

d_call: -
clone_size: -
v_call: TRBV27
j_call: TRBJ2-7
cdr3_nt: TGTGCCAGCAGTGCGGGAACCTACGAGCAGTACTTC
cdr3_aa: CASSAGTYEQYF

d_call: -
clone_size: few
v_call: TRBV5-1
j_call: TRBJ2-5
cdr3_nt: TGCGCCAGCAGCCTTCATCGGGGAGAGACCCAGTACTTC
cdr3_aa: CASSLHRGETQYF

d_call: -
clone_size: -
v_call: TRBV5-6
j_call: TRBJ1-4
cdr3_nt: TGTGCCAGCAGCTTAGGCAGGTCTAATGAAAAACTGTTTTTT
cdr3_aa: CASSLGRSNEKLFF

d_call: TRBD1
clone_size: -
v_call: TRBV28
j_call: TRBJ1-5
cdr3_nt: TGTGCCAGCAGTTTCTATCCCGTTGGGACAGGGGTGAGGAGCAATCAGCCCCAGCATTTT
cdr3_aa: CASSFYPVGTGVRSNQPQHF